This TCR beta chain was sequenced for a study of cytomegalovirus exposure and HLA in healthy donors. Study summary: From donors who were HLA-typed, an early data release held about 89 million unique TCRs.

The CDR3 runs 14 residues. CDR1 is LNHDA, CDR2 SQIVND, per germline (reference sequence). After removal of 6 bases from V and 7 bases from J, the junction contained 9 bases not matched to a gene. The PCR made use of 60 Vbeta and 13 Jbeta primers. Assay used: immunoSEQ multiplex PCR; TCRdb lists only in-frame clones, some missing. In the table there are 100,000 or so clones, around 72% of which are singletons. This clonotype originated in a man aged 25 to 40 in good health and CMV-seronegative. Sequenced input: PBMCs. This chain joins TRBV19 and TRBJ1-2, with TRBD1 matching 9 bases. The CDR3 here is CASRTGTGMPGYTF. The CDR3 DNA follows: TGTGCCAGTAGAACCGGGACAGGGATGCCTGGCTACACCTTC.